This T cell receptor (beta chain) is drawn from a study of OX40 agonist ivuxolimab in advanced cancers. The study in broad terms: Ivuxolimab was a fully human IgG2 agonistic monoclonal antibody targeting the costimulatory receptor OX40 (CD134). Patients were allowed to have had prior anti-PD-1, anti-PD-L1 or anti-CTLA-4 therapy, and 40% of the dose-escalation patients had been treated with checkpoint inhibitors. The paper covers the monotherapy dose-escalation part of the phase I ivuxolimab trial, which included N of about 50 patients. The dose-escalation cohort was 80% to 90% male with a mean age of about 65 years, ranging from about 20 to 85. Partial responses occurred in three dose-escalation patients, of whom one had hepatocellular carcinoma and two had cutaneous melanoma. The point of sequencing TCRbeta in the periphery was to test whether ivuxolimab changed TCR sequence diversity and drove clonal T-cell expansion. Of the 50 to 55 dose-escalation patients, hepatocellular carcinoma was present in 19, melanoma in roughly 15, renal cell carcinoma in 9 and head and neck cancer in 9. Intravenous ivuxolimab was administered to patients every 2 weeks at six dose levels: 0.01, 0.1, 0.3, 1.5, 3 and 10 mg/kg. General study outcomes and caveats: After ivuxolimab, CD8+ T cells had more expanded clones than CD4+ T cells on average. Low levels of normalized T-cell clonal expansion were also seen in some patients who did not respond. The antigen specificity of the clonally expanded peripheral T cells was not determined. Clonal expansion of both CD4+ and CD8+ blood T cells was observed from baseline to week 6 at doses 0.1 to 3.0 mg/kg. In the 0.1-3.0 mg/kg groups, partial responders had among the lowest normalized peripheral clonal expansion, particularly in CD8+ T cells.

Patients with a history of autoimmune disease or receiving systemic immunosuppression were excluded from the trial. Peripheral blood for TCR sequencing was collected from all dose cohorts at baseline, on cycle 4 day 1, and on cycle 7 day 1. The samples were drawn from a first-in-human, open-label, multicenter phase I dose-escalation trial of ivuxolimab. Adults with locally advanced or metastatic melanoma, renal cell carcinoma, hepatocellular carcinoma or head and neck squamous cell carcinoma were enrolled in the trial. CD4+ and CD8+ T cells were sorted separately from peripheral blood before TCR sequencing. To sequence the TCRbeta CDR3 region, genomic DNA was isolated from the sorted cells. The immunoSEQ Assay was used to sequence the TCRbeta CDR3 regions. TCRdb provides this immuneACCESS table in a form limited to in-frame rearrangements. Some clones are lacking; in checked studies, under half of them reflect an unresolved V gene, and why the rest are absent is not known. The sample table records 90,000 to 100,000 clones; around 85% of these occur just once. The ten largest clones represent 0.7% to 0.95% of the sample.

Regarding this clone: Its target antigen remains unknown. Nothing much larger sits one base from this clone, and base qualities are not available.

The germline V end is reduced by 0 bases and the J end by 0 bases; junction bases left unmatched: 3. Including cysteine and phenylalanine, the CDR3 has 16 amino acids. Only CDR3 DNA remains: 48 bases, in frame from the first base. Sequences SGHDT (CDR1) and YYEEEE (CDR2) are obtained from the germline V gene. Sequencing was performed on CD4+ or CD8+ T cells sorted from blood, taken in a trial of the OX40 agonist ivuxolimab. The TCR sequence derives from an adult with an advanced solid tumor such as melanoma, head and neck, liver or kidney cancer. In this chain, TRBV5-6 is recombined with TRBJ2-1; the junction holds 7 bases that match TRBD2. In nucleotides, the sequence is TGTGCCAGCAGCTTGGGAGGCGGGAGCTCCTACAATGAGCAGTTCTTC. Translated, it gives CASSLGGGSSYNEQFF. With the rest looked up from the reference TRBV5-6 and TRBJ2-1 genes rather than sequenced, the full variable domain is DAGVTQSPTHLIKTRGQQVTLRCSPKSGHDTVSWYQQALGQGPQFIFQYYEEEERQRGNFPDRFSGHQFPNYSSELNVNALLLGDSALYLCASSLGGGSSYNEQFFGPGTRLTVL.